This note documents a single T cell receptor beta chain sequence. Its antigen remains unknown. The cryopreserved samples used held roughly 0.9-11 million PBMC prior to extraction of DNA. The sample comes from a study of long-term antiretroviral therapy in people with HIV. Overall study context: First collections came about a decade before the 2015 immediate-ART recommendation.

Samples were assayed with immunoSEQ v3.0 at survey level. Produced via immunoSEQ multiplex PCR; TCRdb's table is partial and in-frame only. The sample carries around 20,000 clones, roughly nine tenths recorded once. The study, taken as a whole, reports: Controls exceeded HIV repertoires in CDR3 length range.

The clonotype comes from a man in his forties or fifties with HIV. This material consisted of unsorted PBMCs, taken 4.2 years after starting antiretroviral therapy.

In nucleotides, the CDR3 is TGCGCCAGCAGACTCCAGGGGAAAGAGACCCAGTACTTC. It encodes CASRLQGKETQYF. This sequence joins TRBV5-1 and TRBJ2-5; weak D call: TRBD1 (6 bases). With 5 bases removed from V and 3 bases from J, the gap between germline ends came to 11 bases. Germline lookup yields CDR1 SGHRS and CDR2 YFSETQ. CDR3 length equals 13 residues.